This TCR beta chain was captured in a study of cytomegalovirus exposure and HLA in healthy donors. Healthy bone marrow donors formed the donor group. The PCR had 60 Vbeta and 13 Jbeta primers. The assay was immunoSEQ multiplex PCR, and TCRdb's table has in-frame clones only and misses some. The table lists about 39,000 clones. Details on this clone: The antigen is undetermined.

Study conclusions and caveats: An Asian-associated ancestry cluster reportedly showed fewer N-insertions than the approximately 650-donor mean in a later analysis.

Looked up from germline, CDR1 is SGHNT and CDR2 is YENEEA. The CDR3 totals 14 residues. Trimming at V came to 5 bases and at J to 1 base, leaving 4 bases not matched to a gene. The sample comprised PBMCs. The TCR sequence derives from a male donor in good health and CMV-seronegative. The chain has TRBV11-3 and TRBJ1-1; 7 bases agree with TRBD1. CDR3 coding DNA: TGTGCCAGCAGCCTGACAGGGACGAACACTGAAGCTTTCTTT. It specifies CASSLTGTNTEAFF.